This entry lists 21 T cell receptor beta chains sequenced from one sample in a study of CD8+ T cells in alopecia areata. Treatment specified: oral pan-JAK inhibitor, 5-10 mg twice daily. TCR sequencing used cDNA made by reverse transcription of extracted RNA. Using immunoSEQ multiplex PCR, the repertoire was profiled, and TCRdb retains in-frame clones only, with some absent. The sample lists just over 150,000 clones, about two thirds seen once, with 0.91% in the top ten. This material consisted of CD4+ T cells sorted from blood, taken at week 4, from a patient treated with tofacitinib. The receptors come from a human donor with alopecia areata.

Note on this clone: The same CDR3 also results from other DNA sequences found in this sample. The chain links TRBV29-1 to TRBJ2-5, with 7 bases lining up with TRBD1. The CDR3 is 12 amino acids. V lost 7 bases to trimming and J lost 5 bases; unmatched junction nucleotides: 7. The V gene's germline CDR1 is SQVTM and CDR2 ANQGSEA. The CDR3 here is CSGRQGLETQYF. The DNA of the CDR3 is TGCAGCGGTAGACAGGGCCTCGAGACCCAGTACTTC.

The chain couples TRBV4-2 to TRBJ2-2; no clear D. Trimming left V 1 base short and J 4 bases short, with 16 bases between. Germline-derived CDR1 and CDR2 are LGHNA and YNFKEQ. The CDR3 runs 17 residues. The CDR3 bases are TGTGCCAGCAGCCAAGGCCACAGTACCCGGACCACCGGGGAGCTGTTTTTT. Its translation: CASSQGHSTRTTGELFF.

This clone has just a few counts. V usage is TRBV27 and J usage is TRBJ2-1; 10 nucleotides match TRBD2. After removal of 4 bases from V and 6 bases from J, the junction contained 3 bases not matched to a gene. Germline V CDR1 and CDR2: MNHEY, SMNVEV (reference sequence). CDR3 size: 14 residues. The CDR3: CASSWTSGGNEQFF. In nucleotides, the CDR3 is TGTGCCAGCAGTTGGACTAGCGGTGGCAATGAGCAGTTCTTC.

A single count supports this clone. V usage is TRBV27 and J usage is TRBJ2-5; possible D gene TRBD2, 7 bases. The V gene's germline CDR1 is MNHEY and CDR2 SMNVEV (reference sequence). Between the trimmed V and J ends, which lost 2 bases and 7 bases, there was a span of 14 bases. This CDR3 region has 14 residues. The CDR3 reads CASSLSGGAGTQYF. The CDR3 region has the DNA TGTGCCAGCAGTTTAAGTGGGGGGGCAGGGACCCAGTACTTC.

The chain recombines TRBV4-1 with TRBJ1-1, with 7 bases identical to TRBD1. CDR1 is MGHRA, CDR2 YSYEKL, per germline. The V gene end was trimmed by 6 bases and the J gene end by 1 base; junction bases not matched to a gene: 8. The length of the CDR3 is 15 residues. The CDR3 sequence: CASSLGTAPNTEAFF. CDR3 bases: TGCGCCAGCAGTCTCGGGACAGCGCCGAACACTGAAGCTTTCTTT.

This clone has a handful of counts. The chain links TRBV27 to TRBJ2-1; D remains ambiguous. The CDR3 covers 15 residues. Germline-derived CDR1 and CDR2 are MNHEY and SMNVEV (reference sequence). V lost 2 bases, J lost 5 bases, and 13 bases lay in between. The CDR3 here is CASSLVALSNNEQFF. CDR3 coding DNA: TGTGCCAGCAGTTTAGTTGCACTTTCGAACAATGAGCAGTTCTTC.

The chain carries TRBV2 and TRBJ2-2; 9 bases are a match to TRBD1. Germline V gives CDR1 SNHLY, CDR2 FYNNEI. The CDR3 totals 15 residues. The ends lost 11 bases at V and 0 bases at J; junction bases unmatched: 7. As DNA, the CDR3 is TGTGCCTTCCGGGACAGGGATACGAACACCGGGGAGCTGTTTTTT. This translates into CAFRDRDTNTGELFF.

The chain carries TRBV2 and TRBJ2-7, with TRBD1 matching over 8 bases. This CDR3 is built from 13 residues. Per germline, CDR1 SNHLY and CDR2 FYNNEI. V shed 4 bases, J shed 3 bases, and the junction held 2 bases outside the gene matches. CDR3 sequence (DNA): TGTGCCAGCAGTGGGGACAGGAGCTACGAGCAGTACTTC. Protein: CASSGDRSYEQYF.

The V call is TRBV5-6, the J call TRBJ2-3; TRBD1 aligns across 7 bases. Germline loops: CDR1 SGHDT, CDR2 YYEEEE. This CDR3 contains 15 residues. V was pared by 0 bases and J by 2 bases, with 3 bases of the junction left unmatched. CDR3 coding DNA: TGTGCCAGCAGCTTGGAGGGGACAGTCACAGATACGCAGTATTTT. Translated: CASSLEGTVTDTQYF.

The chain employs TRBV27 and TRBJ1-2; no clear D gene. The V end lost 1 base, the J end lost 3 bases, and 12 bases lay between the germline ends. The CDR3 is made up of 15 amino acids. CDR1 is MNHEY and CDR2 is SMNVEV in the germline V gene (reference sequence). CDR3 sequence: CASSLLPGLHYGYTF. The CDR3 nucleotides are TGTGCCAGCAGTTTATTACCGGGATTGCACTATGGCTACACCTTC.

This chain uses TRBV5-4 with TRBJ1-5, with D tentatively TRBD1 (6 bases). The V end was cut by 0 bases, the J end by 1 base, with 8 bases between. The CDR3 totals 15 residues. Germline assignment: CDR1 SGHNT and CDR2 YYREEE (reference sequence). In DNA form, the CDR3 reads TGTGCCAGCAGCTTGGGGGGGCTGAGCAATCAGCCCCAGCATTTT. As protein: CASSLGGLSNQPQHF.

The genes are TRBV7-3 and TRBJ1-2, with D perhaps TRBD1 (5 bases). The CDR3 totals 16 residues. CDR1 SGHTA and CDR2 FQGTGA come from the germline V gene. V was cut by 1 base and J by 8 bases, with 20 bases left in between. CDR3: CASSLIGGLGPEGYTF. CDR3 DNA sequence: TGTGCCAGCAGCTTAATTGGGGGATTGGGTCCGGAGGGCTACACCTTC.

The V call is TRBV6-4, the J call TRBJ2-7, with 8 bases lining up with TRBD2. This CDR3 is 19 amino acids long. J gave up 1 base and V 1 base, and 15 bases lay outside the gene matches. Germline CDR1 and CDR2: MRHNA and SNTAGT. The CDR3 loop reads CASSDYRVTSGFPSYEQYF. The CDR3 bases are TGTGCCAGCAGTGACTATAGGGTTACTAGCGGTTTTCCATCCTACGAGCAGTACTTC.

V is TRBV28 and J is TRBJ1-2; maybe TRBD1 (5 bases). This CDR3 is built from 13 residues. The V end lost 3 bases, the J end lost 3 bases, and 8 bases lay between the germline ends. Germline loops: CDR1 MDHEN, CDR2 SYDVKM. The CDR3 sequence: CASSLGQHYGYTF. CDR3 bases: TGTGCCAGCAGTTTGGGGCAGCACTATGGCTACACCTTC.

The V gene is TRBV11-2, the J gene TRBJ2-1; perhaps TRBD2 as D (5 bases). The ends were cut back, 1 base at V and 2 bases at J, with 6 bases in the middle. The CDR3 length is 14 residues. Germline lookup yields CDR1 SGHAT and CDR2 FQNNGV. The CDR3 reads CASSLAGTYNEQFF. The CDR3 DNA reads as TGTGCCAGCAGCTTAGCGGGGACCTACAATGAGCAGTTCTTC. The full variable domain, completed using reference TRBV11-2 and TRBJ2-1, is EAGVAQSPRYKIIEKRQSVAFWCNPISGHATLYWYQQILGQGPKLLIQFQNNGVVDDSQLPKDRFSAERLKGVDSTLKIQPAKLEDSAVYLCASSLAGTYNEQFFGPGTRLTVL.

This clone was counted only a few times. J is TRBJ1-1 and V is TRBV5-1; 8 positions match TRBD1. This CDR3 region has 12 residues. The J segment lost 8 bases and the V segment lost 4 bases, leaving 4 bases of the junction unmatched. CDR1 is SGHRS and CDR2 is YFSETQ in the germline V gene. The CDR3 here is CASSHGQGEAFF. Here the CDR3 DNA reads TGCGCCAGCAGCCACGGACAGGGCGAAGCTTTCTTT.

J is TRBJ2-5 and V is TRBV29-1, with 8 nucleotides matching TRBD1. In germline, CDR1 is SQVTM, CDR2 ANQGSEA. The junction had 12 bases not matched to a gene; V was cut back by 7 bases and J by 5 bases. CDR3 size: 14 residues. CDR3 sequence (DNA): TGCAGCGCTGCGGACAGGGCGGTAAAGGAGACCCAGTACTTC. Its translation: CSAADRAVKETQYF.

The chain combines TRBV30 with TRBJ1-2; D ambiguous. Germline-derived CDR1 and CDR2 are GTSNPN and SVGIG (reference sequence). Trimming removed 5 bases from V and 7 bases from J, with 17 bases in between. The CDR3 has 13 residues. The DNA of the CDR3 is TGTGCCTGGGGTGGGAGAAGCCGTGCTGGCTACACCTTC. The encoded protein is CAWGGRSRAGYTF.

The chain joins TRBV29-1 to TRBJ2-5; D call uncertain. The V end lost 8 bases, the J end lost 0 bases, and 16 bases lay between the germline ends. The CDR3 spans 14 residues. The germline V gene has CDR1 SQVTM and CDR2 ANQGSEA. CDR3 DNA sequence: TGCAGCTTCCCTAAGCGCGGTAACCAAGAGACCCAGTACTTC. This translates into CSFPKRGNQETQYF.

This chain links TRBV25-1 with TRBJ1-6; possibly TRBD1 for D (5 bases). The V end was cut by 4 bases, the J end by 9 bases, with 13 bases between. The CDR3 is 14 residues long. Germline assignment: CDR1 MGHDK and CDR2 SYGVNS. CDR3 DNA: TGTGCCAGCAGTGGTCTGGGGGTCGGTTCACCCCTCCACTTT. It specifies CASSGLGVGSPLHF.

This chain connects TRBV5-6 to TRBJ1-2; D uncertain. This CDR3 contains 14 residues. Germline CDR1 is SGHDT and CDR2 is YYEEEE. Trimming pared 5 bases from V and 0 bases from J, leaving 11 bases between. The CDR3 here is CASSYGLSNYGYTF. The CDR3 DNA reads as TGTGCCAGCAGTTATGGACTCTCTAACTATGGCTACACCTTC.